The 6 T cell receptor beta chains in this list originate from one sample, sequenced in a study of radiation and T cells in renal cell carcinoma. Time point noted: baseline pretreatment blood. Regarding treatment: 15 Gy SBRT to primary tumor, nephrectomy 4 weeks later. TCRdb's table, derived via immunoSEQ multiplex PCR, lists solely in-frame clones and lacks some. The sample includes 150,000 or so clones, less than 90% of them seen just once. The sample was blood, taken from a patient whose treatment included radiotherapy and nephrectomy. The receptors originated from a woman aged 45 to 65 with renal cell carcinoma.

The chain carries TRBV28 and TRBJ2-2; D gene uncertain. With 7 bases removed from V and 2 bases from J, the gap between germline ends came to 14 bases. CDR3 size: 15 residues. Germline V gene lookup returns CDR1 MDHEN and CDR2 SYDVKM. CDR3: CASNKLILNTGELFF. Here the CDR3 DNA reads TGTGCCAGCAATAAATTGATCTTAAACACCGGGGAGCTGTTTTTT.

CDR3 DNA: TGCGCCAGCAGCCAAGATAGGTTCGGCAATCAGCCCCAGCATTTT. Translated: CASSQDRFGNQPQHF. V usage is TRBV4-3 and J usage is TRBJ1-5, with D unresolved. CDR1 and CDR2 (germline): LGHNA, YSLEER. The CDR3 has 15 amino acids. The germline V and J ends were trimmed by 0 bases and 2 bases, with 8 bases remaining between them.

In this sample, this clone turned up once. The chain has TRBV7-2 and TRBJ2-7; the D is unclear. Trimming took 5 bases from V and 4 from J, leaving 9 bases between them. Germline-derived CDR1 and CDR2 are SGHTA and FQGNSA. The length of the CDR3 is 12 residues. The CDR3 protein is CASSAAQYEQYF. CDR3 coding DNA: TGTGCCAGCAGCGCGGCCCAGTACGAGCAGTACTTC.

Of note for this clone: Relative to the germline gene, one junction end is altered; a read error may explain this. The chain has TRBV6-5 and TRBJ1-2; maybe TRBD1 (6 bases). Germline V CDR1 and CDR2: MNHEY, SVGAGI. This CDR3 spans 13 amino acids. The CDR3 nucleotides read TGTGCCAGCAGTTACCGCGTTAGGGGGTTCCTCCACTTC. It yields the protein CASSYRVRGFLHF.

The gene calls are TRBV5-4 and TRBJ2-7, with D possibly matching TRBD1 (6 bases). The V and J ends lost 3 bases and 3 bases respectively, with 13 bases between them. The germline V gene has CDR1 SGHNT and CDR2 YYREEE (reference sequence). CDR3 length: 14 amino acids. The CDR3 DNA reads TGTGCCAGCAGCTCTAAAACAGGGAACTACGAGCAGTACTTC. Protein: CASSSKTGNYEQYF.

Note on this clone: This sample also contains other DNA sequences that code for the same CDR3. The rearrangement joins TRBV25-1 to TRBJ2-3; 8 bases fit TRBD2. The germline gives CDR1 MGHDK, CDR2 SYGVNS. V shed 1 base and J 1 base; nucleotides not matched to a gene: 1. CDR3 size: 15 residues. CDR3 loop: CASSEFGGGTDTQYF. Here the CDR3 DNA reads TGTGCCAGCAGTGAATTCGGGGGGGGCACAGATACGCAGTATTTT.